This entry is about one TCR beta chain. Its antigen is not known. The junction departs from the called germline gene at one end, perhaps through a read error. Some clones are missing from TCRdb's copy, which holds only in-frame ones; the method was immunoSEQ multiplex PCR. Here the sample spans over 50,000 clones, 80% to 90% being singletons. This specimen comes from a study of OX40 agonist ivuxolimab in advanced cancers. Study overall: In this cohort, patients received ivuxolimab, an agonistic anti-OX40 (CD134) antibody. Study results and limitations: CD8+ T cells showed, on average, more clonal expansion than CD4+ cells. Patients who responded partially at 0.1-3.0 mg/kg showed clonal expansion ranking among the lowest.

The CDR3 extends over 14 amino acids. CDR1 and CDR2 from the germline V gene are SGDLS and YYNGEE. The origin of this receptor is an adult with an advanced solid tumor such as melanoma, head and neck, liver or kidney cancer. V is TRBV9 and J is TRBJ2-7; D may correspond to TRBD1 or TRBD2 (5 bases each). The sample here was CD4+ or CD8+ T cells sorted from blood, taken in a trial of the OX40 agonist ivuxolimab. The CDR3 sequence is CASSVDGGDGEQCF. DNA for the CDR3: TGTGCCAGCAGCGTAGATGGGGGAGACGGCGAGCAGTGCTTC.